This T cell receptor beta chain was observed in a study of blood T cells in healthy people across ages. Of note for this clonotype: A read error is possible here, since a much larger clone lies one base away.

Sample-barcoded 5' priming and a J-beta primer mix drove a second PCR of 7 to 11 cycles. Using its own MiXCR run on the 5' RACE reads, TCRdb lists one record per CDR3 protein. In the table there are some 1 million distinct CDR3 sequences, 35% to 55% of which are singletons. Trimming removed 3 bases at V and 7 bases at J, with 16 bases between. Germline values: CDR1 SQVTM, CDR2 ANQGSEA. The CDR3 has 13 amino acids. V and J are TRBV29-1 and TRBJ2-7; no definite D call. Material: blood. The receptor was isolated from a woman aged 55-69 years in good health. The CDR3 reads CSVDDRIYNEQYF. The CDR3 nucleotides read TGCAGCGTTGATGACCGCATATACAATGAGCAGTACTTC.